Included here is one T cell receptor beta chain sequence, with context. Many counts were recorded for this clonotype. The antigen it recognizes is unknown. Base qualities are not provided; no much larger clone lies one nucleotide away. This entry belongs to a study of Graves' ophthalmopathy and Graves' hyperthyroidism (dated by TCRdb to 2017 to 2018). About the full investigation: Peripheral blood samples were taken at the time of initial diagnosis, before any treatment was given. The study used TCR beta repertoire signatures to distinguish Graves' ophthalmopathy from Graves' hyperthyroidism and to predict progression to ophthalmopathy. In total, 135 blood samples were TCR-sequenced: roughly 45 ophthalmopathy, around 75 hyperthyroidism and around 17 hyperthyroidism-to-ophthalmopathy patients. To explore V-J signatures that separate ophthalmopathy from hyperthyroidism, a discovery set of approximately 100 patients was enrolled, consisting of about 41 with ophthalmopathy and approximately 60 with stable hyperthyroidism. An independent validation cohort comprised 18 hyperthyroidism patients and 15 to 17 patients who later progressed from hyperthyroidism to ophthalmopathy. T-cell repertoires of thyroid tissue and blood were compared in about six hyperthyroidism patients. After sampling, hyperthyroidism patients received methimazole starting at 30 mg daily, and ophthalmopathy patients received high-dose intravenous methylprednisolone. For training and testing, the 100 or so patients in the discovery cohort were randomly divided in a 7:3 ratio.

Study-wide conclusions, independent of this receptor: In validation, the model predicted ophthalmopathy progression with about 71% sensitivity and approximately 72% specificity; 12 predicted patients were CT-confirmed with GO in a median of around 6.5 months. No statistical method was used to set the sample size in advance, and the investigators knew which group each participant was assigned to. Ophthalmopathy was separated from stable hyperthyroidism by the 13-signature model with just under 90% sensitivity and approximately 84% specificity in cross-validation and with 80%/75% in the test set. Among expanded thyroid clonotypes with frequency above 0.001, most also showed up in blood, which suggests that blood repertoires may reflect the thyroid immune response.

The ophthalmopathy patients had moderately to severely active disease, with a Clinical Activity Score of 3 or higher, a NOSPECS grade of 4 or higher, and a disease duration of less than 3 months. Patients with other autoimmune diseases, uncontrolled infections, pregnancy or lactation were excluded from the study. Clinical symptoms, serum thyroxine, TRAb, thyroid ultrasound and orbital computed tomography formed the basis of the diagnosis. Using Ficoll-Paque density gradient centrifugation, PBMCs were isolated from about 10 ml of fresh peripheral blood. Total RNA was extracted using Trizol reagent, and RNA quality was checked on an Agilent 2100 Bioanalyzer. Based on the germline V gene, the CDR1 and CDR2 sequences are SGHTA and FQGTGA. V drops 0 bases and J drops 7 bases, leaving 7 bases in between. The CDR3 contains 13 residues, cysteine and phenylalanine counted. Only CDR3 DNA remains: 39 bases, in frame from the first base.

TCR beta CDR3 regions were amplified from RNA transcripts for repertoire sequencing. HTBI primers and the Qiagen OneStep RT-PCR kit were used in a first-round RT-PCR, which was followed by a second-round multiplex PCR, size selection and purification. Libraries were sequenced on an Illumina HiSeq2000 using paired-end 100 bp reads. The study's processing was this. SOAPnuke was used to process the reads, removing any read that contained adapters or uncalled bases, had a mean Phred below 15, or lacked an exact match to the constant primer or identifier. COPE v1.2.5 was used to merge high-quality paired reads. Each unique nucleotide sequence was defined as a clonotype, and clonotypes were aligned to IMGT TRB V, D and J references with MiTCR v1.1. Analysis was restricted to V-J combinations with a frequency above 0.0001, which covered 99.2% of repertoires. A TCR clonal expansion and chaos score per V-J combination was defined as the ratio of F50 clonal expansion to chaos observed in the TCRdist matrix. Welch's t-statistics and random forest were used to narrow the features down to around 13 V-J combinations, which were then fed into a naive Bayes classifier. Thyroid-blood repertoire similarity was quantified with the Morisita-Horn index. TCRdb cleaned the public reads at Q25 with fastp, built clones with MiXCR and kept in-frame beta chains. Rows with one shared CDR3 protein collapse into an entry with the most common genes and DNA. TCRdb, not the authors, supplied the V and J calls. The sample includes almost 400,000 distinct CDR3 sequences, with 18% observed a single time. The top ten constitute 1.6% of the sample.

The sequenced sample was peripheral blood. The chain is made from TRBV7-3 and TRBJ2-4; a weak D assignment points to TRBD1 (5 bases agree). The clonotype originates from a woman between 18 and 29 years old with Graves' ophthalmopathy. Donor details come from another sample of the same person, matched by shared clones. The nucleotide sequence is given as TGTGCCAGCAGCTTAACATCAGGGAACATTCAGTACTTC. Protein translation: CASSLTSGNIQYF.